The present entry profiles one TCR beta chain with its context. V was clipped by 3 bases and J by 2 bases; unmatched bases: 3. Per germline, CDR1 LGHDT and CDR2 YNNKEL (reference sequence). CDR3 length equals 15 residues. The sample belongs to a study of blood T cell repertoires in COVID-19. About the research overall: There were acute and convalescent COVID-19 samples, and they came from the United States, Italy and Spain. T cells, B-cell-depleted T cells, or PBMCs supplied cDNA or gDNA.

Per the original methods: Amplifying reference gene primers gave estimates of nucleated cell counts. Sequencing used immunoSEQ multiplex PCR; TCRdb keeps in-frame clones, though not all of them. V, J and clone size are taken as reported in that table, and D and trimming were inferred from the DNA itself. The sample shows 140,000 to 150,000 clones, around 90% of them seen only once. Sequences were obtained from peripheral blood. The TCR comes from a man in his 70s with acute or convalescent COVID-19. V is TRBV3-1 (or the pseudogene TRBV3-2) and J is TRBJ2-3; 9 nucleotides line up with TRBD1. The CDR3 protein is CASSHGQGHTDTQYF. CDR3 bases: TGTGCCAGCAGCCACGGACAGGGGCACACAGATACGCAGTATTTT.